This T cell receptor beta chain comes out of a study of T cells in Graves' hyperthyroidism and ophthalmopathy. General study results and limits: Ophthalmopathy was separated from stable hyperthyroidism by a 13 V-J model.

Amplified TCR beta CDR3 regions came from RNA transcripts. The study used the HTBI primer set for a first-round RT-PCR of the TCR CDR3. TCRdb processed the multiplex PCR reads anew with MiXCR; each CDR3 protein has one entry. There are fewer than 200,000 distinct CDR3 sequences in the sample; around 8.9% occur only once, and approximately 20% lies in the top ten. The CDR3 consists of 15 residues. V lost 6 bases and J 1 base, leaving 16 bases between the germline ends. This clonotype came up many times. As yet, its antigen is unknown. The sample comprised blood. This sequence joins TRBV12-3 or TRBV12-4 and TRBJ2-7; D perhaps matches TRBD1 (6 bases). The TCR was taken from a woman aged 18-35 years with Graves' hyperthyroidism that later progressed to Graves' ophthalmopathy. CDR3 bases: TGTGCCAGCAGCTACAACAGGGAATTTTCCTACGAGCAGTACTTC. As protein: CASSYNREFSYEQYF.